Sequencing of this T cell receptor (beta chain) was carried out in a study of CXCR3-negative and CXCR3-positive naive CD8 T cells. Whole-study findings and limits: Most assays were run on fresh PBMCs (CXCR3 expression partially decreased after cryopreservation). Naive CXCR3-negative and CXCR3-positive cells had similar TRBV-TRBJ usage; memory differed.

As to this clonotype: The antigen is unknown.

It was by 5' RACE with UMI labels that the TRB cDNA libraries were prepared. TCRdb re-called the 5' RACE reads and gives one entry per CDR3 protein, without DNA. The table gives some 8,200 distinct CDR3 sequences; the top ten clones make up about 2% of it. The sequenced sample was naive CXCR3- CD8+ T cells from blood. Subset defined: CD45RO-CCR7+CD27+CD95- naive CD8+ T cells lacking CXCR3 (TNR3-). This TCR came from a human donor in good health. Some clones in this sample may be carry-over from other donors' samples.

CDR3 region: CASSQDRLDGDTQYF. The chain links TRBV3-1 to TRBJ2-3. The CDR3 loop spans 15 amino acids. Germline CDR1 and CDR2: LGHDT and YNNKEL (reference sequence).